This T cell receptor (beta chain) was obtained from a study of molecular identifiers for immune sequencing clone quantification. TCRdb reanalysed the PCR reads using MiXCR and keeps one entry per CDR3 protein. The sample includes 460,000 or so distinct CDR3 sequences, around 23% of them seen just once. What was sequenced was naive CD8+ T cells from blood, with Jurkat cell RNA spiked in. Stated subset: FACS-sorted CD8+CD4-CCR7+CD45RA+ naive T cells. This receptor was taken from a human donor in good health. Some libraries in this study had Jurkat cell RNA spiked in.

CDR3 in amino acids: CASRSDYRGAKNIQYF. The CDR3 region has the DNA TGCGCCAGTCGATCGGATTACAGGGGAGCCAAAAACATTCAGTACTTC. The V and J genes are TRBV23-1 and TRBJ2-4, with 7 bases fitting TRBD1. TRBV23-1 is an open reading frame whose function is uncertain. Trimming at V came to 9 bases and at J to 0 bases, leaving 11 bases not matched to a gene. CDR3 size: 16 residues.